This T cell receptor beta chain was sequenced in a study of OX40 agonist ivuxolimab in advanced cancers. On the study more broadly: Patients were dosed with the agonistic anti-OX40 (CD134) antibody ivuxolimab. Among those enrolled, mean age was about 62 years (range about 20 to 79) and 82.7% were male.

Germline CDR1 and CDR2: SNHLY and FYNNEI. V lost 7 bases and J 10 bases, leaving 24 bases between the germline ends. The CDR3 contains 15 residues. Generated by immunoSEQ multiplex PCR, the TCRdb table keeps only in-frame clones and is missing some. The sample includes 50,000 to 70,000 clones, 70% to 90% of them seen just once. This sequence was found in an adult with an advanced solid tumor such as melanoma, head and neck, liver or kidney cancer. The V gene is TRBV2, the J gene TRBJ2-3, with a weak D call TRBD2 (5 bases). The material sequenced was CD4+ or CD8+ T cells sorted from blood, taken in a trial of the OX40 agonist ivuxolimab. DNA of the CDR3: TGTGCCAGCACCCCCCCAGGCACCCGGGGAGAATCGCAGTATTTT. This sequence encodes CASTPPGTRGESQYF.